This TCR beta chain originates from a study of T cell responses to AZD1222 COVID-19 vaccine. About this clone itself: Its target is unknown.

Study-level findings and limits: There were vaccine-associated CD4 TCRs across spike, dominant at 160-218 and 743-854. Only a handful of individuals given AZD1222 were seropositive at baseline. Sampled repertoires all dated from after the peak T cell response. Most donors were white British and more were female, and clonal diversity was possibly underestimated.

Some clones are missing from TCRdb's copy, which holds only in-frame ones; the method was immunoSEQ multiplex PCR. The repertoire includes roughly 110,000 clones, more than 85% of them detected once, and around 4.3% sits in the top ten. The TCR was taken from an adult in good health. The sequencing here drew on peripheral blood, taken on day 0 of AZD1222 vaccination.

CDR3 amino acids: CASSPLLSGGTDTQYF. The CDR3 DNA is TGTGCCAGCTCACCGTTGTTATCAGGGGGCACAGATACGCAGTATTTT. This sequence joins TRBV18 and TRBJ2-3; perhaps TRBD1 as D (6 bases). Trimming took 3 bases from V and 1 from J, leaving 14 bases between them. CDR1 and CDR2 (germline): KGHSH, LQKENI. There are 16 residues in the CDR3.